The rows below give T cell receptor beta chains drawn from one sample of a study of cytomegalovirus exposure and HLA in healthy donors. Profiled with immunoSEQ multiplex PCR; TCRdb holds only in-frame clones, not every one. The table includes over 200,000 clones, around 86% detected once. The specimen was PBMCs. The receptor source for this set is a woman between 18 and 29 years old in good health and CMV-seropositive. The CDR3 runs from the conserved cysteine through the conserved F or W. Each record gives: J gene, V gene, clone size, CDR3 length, D gene, CDR3 protein, CDR3 DNA. The D gene is left open where the match is weak. Clone size is stated in some rows and not others, as once, few, many or a class when expanded.

>TRBJ1-3|TRBV5-1|.|14|.
CASSLGQSGNTIYF
TGCGCCAGCAGCTTGGGACAGTCTGGAAACACCATATATTTT
>TRBJ2-1|TRBV2|.|15|TRBD2
CASSRLAGVGNEQFF
TGTGCCAGCAGCCGACTAGCGGGAGTGGGCAATGAGCAGTTCTTC
>TRBJ2-3|TRBV2|once|17|TRBD1
CASSESRGQVGTDTQYF
TGTGCCAGCAGTGAAAGCAGGGGGCAAGTAGGCACAGATACGCAGTATTTT
>TRBJ2-1|TRBV6-1|.|15|.
CASKPSGVSYNEQFF
TGTGCCAGCAAGCCCTCAGGGGTCTCCTACAATGAGCAGTTCTTC
>TRBJ2-2|TRBV27|.|17|TRBD2
CASSLNAAGGFTGELFF
TGTGCCAGCAGTTTAAACGCGGCGGGAGGGTTCACCGGGGAGCTGTTTTTT
>TRBJ1-2|TRBV5-1|.|15|.
CASSPPLEGLGGYTF
TGCGCCAGCAGCCCCCCTTTAGAGGGACTTGGAGGCTACACCTTC
>TRBJ2-2|TRBV2|.|15|.
CASSVQDSFSGELFF
TGTGCCAGCAGTGTACAGGACAGCTTCTCCGGGGAGCTGTTTTTT
>TRBJ2-5|TRBV5-4|once|15|.
CASSLNLGAQETQYF
TGTGCCAGCAGCTTGAATCTGGGGGCCCAAGAGACCCAGTACTTC
>TRBJ2-3|TRBV5-4|.|16|TRBD2
CASSKGLAEITDTQYF
TGTGCCAGCAGCAAGGGACTAGCAGAGATCACAGATACGCAGTATTTT
>TRBJ1-1|TRBV19|few|14|.
CASSIQGGHTEAFF
TGTGCCAGTAGTATACAGGGTGGGCACACTGAAGCTTTCTTT
>TRBJ2-3|TRBV6-1|.|21|TRBD2
CASSERTGTSGRKWRTDTQYF
TGTGCCAGCAGTGAAAGGACGGGGACTAGCGGGAGGAAATGGAGGACAGATACGCAGTATTTT
>TRBJ2-1|TRBV25-1|once|15|TRBD1
CASSERDRVENEQFF
TGTGCCAGCAGTGAGCGGGACAGGGTAGAGAATGAGCAGTTCTTC
>TRBJ1-2|TRBV28|.|15|.
CASYHGGASDYGYTF
TGTGCCAGCTACCACGGGGGGGCCTCTGACTATGGCTACACCTTC
>TRBJ2-1|TRBV7-6|.|17|TRBD2
CASSLVGGGRAYNEQFF
TGTGCCAGCAGCTTAGTGGGCGGCGGGAGGGCCTACAATGAGCAGTTCTTC
>TRBJ1-3|TRBV28|.|15|.
CASSGPRVSGNTIYF
TGTGCCAGCAGCGGCCCCAGGGTCTCTGGAAACACCATATATTTT
>TRBJ2-1|TRBV27|once|17|.
CASSLLSRRSPSNEQFF
TGTGCCAGCAGTTTATTGTCCCGGAGATCTCCATCCAATGAGCAGTTCTTC
>TRBJ2-7|TRBV30|.|13|.
CAWSPRLGYEQYF
TGTGCCTGGAGTCCGAGACTAGGCTACGAGCAGTACTTC
>TRBJ2-7|TRBV6-5|.|14|.
CASSNAGRSYEQYF
TGTGCCAGCAGCAATGCGGGACGGTCCTACGAGCAGTACTTC
>TRBJ2-3|TRBV5-6|once|17|TRBD2
CASSLFLAGLPRNTQYF
TGTGCCAGCAGCTTGTTCCTAGCGGGCCTCCCAAGGAATACGCAGTATTTT
>TRBJ2-1|TRBV11-3|.|15|TRBD1
CASSTGQVNYNEQFF
TGTGCCAGCAGCACAGGACAGGTGAACTACAATGAGCAGTTCTTC
>TRBJ2-1|TRBV19|few|15|.
CASSDSRGFYNEQFF
TGTGCCAGTAGTGACTCGCGGGGCTTTTACAATGAGCAGTTCTTC
>TRBJ2-7|TRBV5-4|.|15|TRBD1
CASLEGTASTYEQYF
TGTGCCAGCCTAGAAGGGACAGCGTCAACCTACGAGCAGTACTTC
>TRBJ1-5|TRBV25-1|.|14|.
CASSQRHSNQPQHF
TGTGCCAGCAGTCAGAGGCATAGCAATCAGCCCCAGCATTTT
>TRBJ2-7|TRBV29-1|.|12|TRBD1
CSVERDSYEQYF
TGCAGCGTTGAACGGGACAGCTACGAGCAGTACTTC
>TRBJ2-7|TRBV6-5|.|13|.
CASSGDIGYEQYF
TGTGCCAGCAGCGGGGACATAGGCTACGAGCAGTACTTC
>TRBJ2-3|TRBV7-9|.|15|.
CASSPQALWTDTQYF
TGTGCCAGCAGCCCGCAGGCGTTATGGACAGATACGCAGTATTTT
>TRBJ1-2|TRBV30|.|13|.
CAWSPREFYGYTF
TGTGCCTGGAGTCCCCGTGAGTTCTATGGCTACACCTTC
>TRBJ1-1|TRBV6-5|.|12|TRBD1
CASRRTGVEAFF
TGTGCCAGCAGACGAACAGGGGTTGAAGCTTTCTTT
>TRBJ1-5|TRBV15|few|13|.
CATSRDQGQPQHF
TGTGCCACCAGCAGAGATCAGGGCCAGCCCCAGCATTTT
>TRBJ2-7|TRBV6-1|few|15|.
CASSGAGLNAYEQYF
TGTGCCAGCAGTGGTGCAGGGCTCAACGCCTACGAGCAGTACTTC
>TRBJ2-1|TRBV27|.|14|TRBD1
CASSPRTGNNEQFF
TGTGCCAGCAGTCCGAGGACAGGAAACAATGAGCAGTTCTTC
>TRBJ2-5|TRBV11-2|.|16|TRBD2
CASSKTSGSMQETQYF
TGTGCCAGCAGCAAAACTAGCGGGAGTATGCAAGAGACCCAGTACTTC
>TRBJ2-5|TRBV2|.|16|TRBD2
CASSEGGLAGSETQYF
TGTGCCAGCAGTGAAGGGGGACTAGCGGGATCAGAGACCCAGTACTTC
>TRBJ2-1|TRBV2|.|14|TRBD2
CASSELADYNEQFF
TGTGCCAGCAGTGAACTAGCGGACTACAATGAGCAGTTCTTC
>TRBJ1-2|TRBV6-5|.|13|.
CATHIGVSYGYTF
TGTGCCACCCATATAGGGGTTTCCTATGGCTACACCTTC
>TRBJ1-2|TRBV2|.|14|.
CAHDGGQTNYGYTF
TGTGCCCACGACGGCGGCCAGACTAACTATGGCTACACCTTC
>TRBJ2-2|TRBV30|once|14|TRBD2
CAWGVSLASGELFF
TGTGCCTGGGGGGTATCACTAGCGTCCGGGGAGCTGTTTTTT
>TRBJ1-2|TRBV7-8|.|16|.
CASSLGWRGSNYGYTF
TGTGCCAGCAGCTTAGGGTGGCGGGGATCTAACTATGGCTACACCTTC
>TRBJ2-1|TRBV27|.|16|TRBD1
CASSLWDRDSYNEQFF
TGTGCCAGCAGTTTATGGGACAGGGACTCCTACAATGAGCAGTTCTTC
>TRBJ2-7|TRBV30|once|14|.
CAWSVRLATHEQYF
TGTGCCTGGAGTGTCCGGCTAGCGACCCACGAGCAGTACTTC
>TRBJ2-5|TRBV5-1|.|18|TRBD1
CASSPRGTGAVGQETQYF
TGCGCCAGCAGCCCTCGAGGGACAGGGGCTGTGGGGCAAGAGACCCAGTACTTC
>TRBJ2-7|TRBV9|.|15|TRBD2
CASSVGTSGGYEQYF
TGTGCCAGCAGCGTAGGGACTAGCGGAGGGTACGAGCAGTACTTC
>TRBJ2-7|TRBV29-1|.|17|TRBD2
CSVEGGTSGRGAYEQYF
TGCAGCGTTGAGGGGGGGACTAGCGGGAGAGGAGCCTACGAGCAGTACTTC
>TRBJ2-7|TRBV6-5|many|14|.
CASRPRVSSYEQYF
TGTGCCAGCAGGCCCAGGGTTAGCTCCTACGAGCAGTACTTC
>TRBJ1-2|TRBV10-2|once|15|.
CASSGSGATRYGYTF
TGCGCCAGCAGTGGATCAGGGGCCACCCGCTATGGCTACACCTTC
>TRBJ2-5|TRBV11-2|.|15|TRBD1
CASSLGDRIQETQYF
TGTGCCAGCAGCTTAGGGGACAGGATACAAGAGACCCAGTACTTC
>TRBJ2-1|TRBV28|.|15|TRBD2
CASIKAGENYNEQFF
TGTGCCAGCATCAAAGCGGGAGAGAACTACAATGAGCAGTTCTTC
>TRBJ2-5|TRBV6-1|.|14|TRBD2
CASGSSGSSETQYF
TGTGCCAGCGGATCTAGCGGGAGTTCAGAGACCCAGTACTTC